One sample yielded the 7 T cell receptor beta chains listed below, sequenced in a study of blood T cells in healthy people across ages. PCR was performed a second time for roughly 7 to 11 cycles using a sample-barcoded 5' primer and a J-beta primer mix. TCRdb reprocessed the 5' RACE reads with MiXCR, giving one entry per CDR3 protein. The sample lists approximately 350,000 distinct CDR3 sequences; about 55% were seen once. The sample taken for sequencing was blood. These receptor sequences come from a man aged 55 to 70 in good health.

The chain joins TRBV27 to TRBJ2-7; 9 bases agree with TRBD2. V gave up 5 bases and J gave up 1 base; unmatched junction bases: 9. The CDR3 is 16 amino acids. Germline V gene lookup returns CDR1 MNHEY and CDR2 SMNVEV (reference sequence). CDR3 sequence (DNA): TGTGCCAGCAGTCCCCGCCGACTAGCGGAATCCTACGAGCAGTACTTC. Translation gives CASSPRRLAESYEQYF.

This rearrangement joins TRBV7-9 to TRBJ1-6, with 10 bases lining up with TRBD1. Losses at the gene ends were 5 bases for V and 8 bases for J; bases not matched to a gene: 0. Germline CDR1 SEHNR, CDR2 FQNEAQ (reference sequence). The CDR3 extends over 13 amino acids. The CDR3 nucleotides are TGTGCCAGCAGCGGGACAGGGGATTCACCCCTCCACTTT. Translating it yields CASSGTGDSPLHF.

The chain employs TRBV28 and TRBJ2-1; 13 positions match TRBD2. The length of the CDR3 is 19 residues. After removal of 4 bases from V and 5 bases from J, the junction contained 14 bases not matched to a gene. CDR1 is MDHEN, CDR2 SYDVKM, per germline. CDR3 bases: TGTGCCAGCAGTTCCCCTACTAGCGGGAGGGCCCTCCCCGACAATGAGCAGTTCTTC. Translating gives CASSSPTSGRALPDNEQFF.

This clonotype was picked up a small number of times. This chain links TRBV29-1 with TRBJ1-6, with TRBD1 matching over 9 bases. The germline CDR1 and CDR2 sequences are SQVTM and ANQGSEA. CDR3 length: 14 residues. The J segment lost 7 bases and the V segment lost 5 bases, leaving 6 bases of the junction unmatched. This CDR3 reads CSVTTGGSNSPLHF. The DNA of the CDR3 is TGCAGCGTTACTACAGGGGGCTCCAATTCACCCCTCCACTTT.

This clonotype appeared many times. The rearrangement joins TRBV27 to TRBJ1-1; TRBD1 might be the D (5 bases). Germline assignment: CDR1 MNHEY and CDR2 SMNVEV (reference sequence). This CDR3 is built from 13 residues. The V gene lost 3 bases and the J gene lost 4 bases, with 9 bases spanning the gap. CDR3 coding DNA: TGTGCCAGCAGTTTTAGGGGAGGCACTGAAGCTTTCTTT. Translated, it gives CASSFRGGTEAFF.

This chain links TRBV7-2 with TRBJ2-7, with TRBD1 matching over 10 bases. Germline V gene sequence: CDR1 SGHTA, CDR2 FQGNSA. Trimming took 5 bases from V and 2 from J; bases not matched to a gene: 6. The length of the CDR3 is 15 residues. The CDR3 here is CASSPGTGVPYEQYF. Written as DNA, the CDR3 is TGTGCCAGCAGCCCAGGGACAGGGGTCCCCTACGAGCAGTACTTC. Full variable domain (remainder filled in from reference TRBV7-2 and TRBJ2-7): GAGVSQSPSNKVTEKGKDVELRCDPISGHTALYWYRQSLGQGLEFLIYFQGNSAPDKSGLPSDRFSAERTGGSVSTLTIQRTQQEDSAVYLCASSPGTGVPYEQYFGPGTRLTVT.

This clonotype has more than one count but fewer than ten. V is TRBV28 and J is TRBJ2-5; no definite D call. The DNA end is more similar to TRBJ2-7, so the J call may be wrong. The CDR3 consists of 14 residues. Germline V CDR1 and CDR2: MDHEN, SYDVKM. The CDR3 sequence: CASSLSAGSYEQYF. The CDR3 DNA reads as TGTGCCAGCAGTTTATCGGCCGGCTCCTACGAGCAGTACTTC.